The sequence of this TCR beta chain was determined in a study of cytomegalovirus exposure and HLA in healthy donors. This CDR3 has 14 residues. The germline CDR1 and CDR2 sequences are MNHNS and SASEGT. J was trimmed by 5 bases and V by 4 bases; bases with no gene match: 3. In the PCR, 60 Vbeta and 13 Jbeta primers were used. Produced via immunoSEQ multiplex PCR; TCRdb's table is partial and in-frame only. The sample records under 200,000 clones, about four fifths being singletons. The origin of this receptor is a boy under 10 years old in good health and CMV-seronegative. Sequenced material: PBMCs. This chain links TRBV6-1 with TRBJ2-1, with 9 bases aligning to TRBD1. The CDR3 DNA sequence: TGTGCCAGCAGTGGGTGGACAGGGGACAATGAGCAGTTCTTC. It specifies CASSGWTGDNEQFF.